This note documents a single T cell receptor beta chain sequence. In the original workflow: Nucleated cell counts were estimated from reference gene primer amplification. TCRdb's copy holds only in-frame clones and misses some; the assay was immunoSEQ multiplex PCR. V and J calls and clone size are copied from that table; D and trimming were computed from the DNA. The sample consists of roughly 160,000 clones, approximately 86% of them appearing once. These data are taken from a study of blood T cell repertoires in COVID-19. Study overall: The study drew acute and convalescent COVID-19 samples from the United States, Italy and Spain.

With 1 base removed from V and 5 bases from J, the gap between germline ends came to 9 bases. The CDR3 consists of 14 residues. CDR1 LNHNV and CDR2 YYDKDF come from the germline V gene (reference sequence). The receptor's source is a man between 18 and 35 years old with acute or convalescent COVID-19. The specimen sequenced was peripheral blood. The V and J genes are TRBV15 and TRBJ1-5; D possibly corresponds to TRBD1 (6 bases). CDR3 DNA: TGTGCCACCAGCAGAGCCCCAGGGGATCAGCCCCAGCATTTT. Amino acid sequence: CATSRAPGDQPQHF.